These 24 T cell receptor beta chains were all obtained from the same sample, sequenced in a study of OX40 agonist ivuxolimab in advanced cancers. Clones were sequenced by immunoSEQ multiplex PCR, and TCRdb holds only the in-frame ones, with some missing. The sample shows 130,000 or so clones, about 93% of them seen only once. Sequencing used CD4+ or CD8+ T cells sorted from blood, obtained in a trial of the OX40 agonist ivuxolimab. The receptors were sampled from an adult with an advanced solid tumor such as melanoma, head and neck, liver or kidney cancer.

V gene TRBV18 combines with J gene TRBJ1-1; the D gene is possibly TRBD1 (6 bases). Trimming removed 5 bases at V and 3 bases at J, with 10 bases between. Germline CDR1 is KGHSH and CDR2 is LQKENI. The CDR3 is made up of 13 amino acids. The chain's CDR3 is CASSTGPDTEAFF. Written as DNA, the CDR3 is TGTGCCAGCTCAACAGGGCCAGACACTGAAGCTTTCTTT. Using reference TRBV18 and TRBJ1-1 for the parts outside the CDR3, the full variable domain is NAGVMQNPRHLVRRRGQEARLRCSPMKGHSHVYWYRQLPEEGLKFMVYLQKENIIDESGMPKERFSAEFPKEGPSILRIQQVVRGDSAAYFCASSTGPDTEAFFGQGTRLTVV.

The chain is built from TRBV27 and TRBJ2-7; TRBD1 matches at 9 bases. This CDR3 is built from 14 residues. V trimming: 1 base; J trimming: 4 bases; junction bases outside the gene matches: 2. Germline loops: CDR1 MNHEY, CDR2 SMNVEV (reference sequence). CDR3 loop: CASSLFGTGYEQYF. The CDR3 DNA is TGTGCCAGCAGTTTATTCGGGACAGGGTACGAGCAGTACTTC.

The V call is TRBV7-2, the J call TRBJ2-5, with a possible D match to TRBD2 (5 bases). Germline-derived CDR1 and CDR2 are SGHTA and FQGNSA. Trimming cost V 5 bases and J 4 bases, with 11 bases left between them. This CDR3 is built from 13 residues. The CDR3 DNA is TGTGCCAGCAGCCCAGCGGTTCGAGAGACCCAGTACTTC. This encodes CASSPAVRETQYF.

This chain connects TRBV7-6 to TRBJ2-7; 7 nucleotides match TRBD1. Trimming cost V 3 bases and J 5 bases; bases outside gene matches: 10. CDR3 size: 15 residues. Germline-derived CDR1 and CDR2 are SGHVS and FNYEAQ. The CDR3 reads CASSFLSGGFDEQYF. In nucleotides, the CDR3 is TGTGCCAGCAGCTTCCTCTCAGGGGGTTTCGACGAGCAGTACTTC.

V and J are TRBV5-1 and TRBJ2-7; a possible D gene is TRBD2 (6 bases). Germline V gene sequence: CDR1 SGHRS, CDR2 YFSETQ. The CDR3 runs to 15 residues. Between the trimmed V and J ends, which lost 4 bases and 2 bases, there was a span of 16 bases. This CDR3 reads CASSPGGLTTYEQYF. CDR3 DNA: TGCGCCAGCAGCCCTGGGGGACTTACCACCTACGAGCAGTACTTC.

J is TRBJ1-5 and V is TRBV29-1, with 9 nucleotides matching TRBD1. V dropped 4 bases and J dropped 5; count of bases not matched to a gene: 9. The CDR3 loop spans 15 amino acids. CDR1 is SQVTM, CDR2 ANQGSEA, per germline. CDR3 region: CSVALGTGWDQPQHF. DNA of the CDR3: TGCAGCGTTGCCCTAGGGACAGGGTGGGATCAGCCCCAGCATTTT.

The rearrangement joins TRBV10-3 to TRBJ1-2; a weak D match, TRBD1 (6 bases). Between the trimmed V and J ends, which lost 0 bases and 5 bases, there was a span of 13 bases. Germline CDR1 reads ENHRY; CDR2 reads SYGVKD. The CDR3 is 15 amino acids. CDR3 amino acids: CAISESPDSLYGYTF. In nucleotides, the CDR3 is TGTGCCATCAGTGAGTCCCCGGACAGTCTGTATGGCTACACCTTC.

This clone was counted once. The V gene is TRBV10-3, the J gene TRBJ2-3; 12 positions agree with TRBD1. The germline gives CDR1 ENHRY, CDR2 SYGVKD. The CDR3 is 14 residues long. The trim removed 6 bases at V and 2 bases at J, leaving 0 bases unmatched. CDR3 sequence: CAIRGQGATDTQYF. For the CDR3, the DNA is TGTGCCATCAGGGGACAGGGGGCCACAGATACGCAGTATTTT.

CDR3 DNA sequence: TGTGCCAGCACCCCAAGGAGGACGGCCACTGAAGCTTTCTTT. This encodes CASTPRRTATEAFF. The chain uses TRBV27 and TRBJ1-1, with D unclear. The ends were cut back, 7 bases at V and 4 bases at J, with 16 bases in the middle. The CDR3 contains 14 residues. Germline CDR1 is MNHEY and CDR2 is SMNVEV (reference sequence).

The chain recombines TRBV5-1 with TRBJ1-2; perhaps TRBD1 as D (6 bases). The V gene lost 0 bases and the J gene lost 3 bases, with 9 bases spanning the gap. The CDR3 runs 14 residues. Germline-derived CDR1 and CDR2 are SGHRS and YFSETQ. DNA of the CDR3: TGCGCCAGCAGCTTGGAGGGGGTGGACTATGGCTACACCTTC. Translating it yields CASSLEGVDYGYTF.

In regard to this clone: The DNA is omitted, as the CDR3 cannot be located on it reliably, and the CDR3 follows TCRdb's listing. The CDR3 reads CASSFSLSLWQYF. This sequence joins TRBV28 and TRBJ2-7; the table gives TRBD2 as D, unverified against the DNA. The germline V gene has CDR1 MDHEN and CDR2 SYDVKM. Inclusive of both ends, the CDR3 amounts to 13 amino acids.

V usage is TRBV28 and J usage is TRBJ1-1; D remains ambiguous. This CDR3 is 14 amino acids long. Trimming removed 5 bases at V and 3 bases at J, with 13 bases between. Germline V CDR1 and CDR2: MDHEN, SYDVKM. CDR3 coding DNA: TGTGCCAGCAGTCGACCTCGAGGGTACACTGAAGCTTTCTTT. Translation gives CASSRPRGYTEAFF.

The chain carries TRBV6-5 and TRBJ2-7, with 7 bases matching TRBD1. The CDR3 consists of 15 residues. J gave up 1 base and V 7 bases, and 10 bases lay outside the gene matches. Germline loops: CDR1 MNHEY, CDR2 SVGAGI. The CDR3 is CASNWPGTVSYEQYF. The CDR3 DNA is TGTGCCAGCAACTGGCCCGGGACAGTATCCTACGAGCAGTACTTC.

This chain joins TRBV28 and TRBJ2-5; D gene unclear. Trimming took 8 bases from V and 2 from J, leaving 18 bases between them. This CDR3 has 15 amino acids. Germline V CDR1 and CDR2: MDHEN, SYDVKM. CDR3 residues: CASRKSLGQQETQYF. The CDR3 nucleotides are TGTGCCAGCCGCAAAAGTCTGGGCCAGCAAGAGACCCAGTACTTC. Filled out from reference TRBV28 and TRBJ2-5, the complete variable domain reads DVKVTQSSRYLVKRTGEKVFLECVQDMDHENMFWYRQDPGLGLRLIYFSYDVKMKEKGDIPEGYSVSREKKERFSLILESASTNQTSMYLCASRKSLGQQETQYFGPGTRLLVL.

The J gene is TRBJ1-4, the V gene TRBV11-2; possibly TRBD1 for D (5 bases). V dropped 4 bases and J dropped 6 bases, with 15 bases sitting between them. Germline CDR1 SGHAT, CDR2 FQNNGV. The CDR3 sequence is 15 residues long. CDR3 in DNA: TGTGCCAGCAGCTATAGGCCCCGGGACGATGAAAAACTGTTTTTT. This encodes CASSYRPRDDEKLFF. Filled out from reference TRBV11-2 and TRBJ1-4, the complete variable domain reads EAGVAQSPRYKIIEKRQSVAFWCNPISGHATLYWYQQILGQGPKLLIQFQNNGVVDDSQLPKDRFSAERLKGVDSTLKIQPAKLEDSAVYLCASSYRPRDDEKLFFGSGTQLSVL.

The chain links TRBV5-1 to TRBJ1-1; D uncertain. The CDR3 covers 13 residues. V was cut by 0 bases and J by 11 bases, with 14 bases left in between. Germline assignment: CDR1 SGHRS and CDR2 YFSETQ. The DNA for the CDR3 is TGCGCCAGCAGCTTGGAAGGTCCTGGTGGGGCTTTCTTT. Its protein is CASSLEGPGGAFF.

The chain has TRBV28 and TRBJ2-2, with D perhaps matching TRBD2 (6 bases). CDR1 and CDR2 from the germline V gene are MDHEN and SYDVKM. CDR3 size: 13 residues. V was cut by 6 bases and J by 6 bases, with 11 bases left in between. CDR3 nucleotides: TGTGCCAGCAGGAGCGGGTGGGCCGGGGAGCTGTTTTTT. It yields the protein CASRSGWAGELFF.

This chain connects TRBV28 to TRBJ2-7, with TRBD1 as a possible D gene (6 bases). The germline CDR1 and CDR2 sequences are MDHEN and SYDVKM. CDR3 length equals 15 residues. V lost 4 bases and J 2 bases, leaving 15 bases between the germline ends. CDR3 protein: CASSYAGTPTYEQYF. The CDR3 region has the DNA TGTGCCAGCAGTTACGCCGGGACACCCACCTACGAGCAGTACTTC.

The count of this clone is one. The chain joins TRBV7-2 to TRBJ1-5, with D hard to call. Germline V gene lookup returns CDR1 SGHTA and CDR2 FQGNSA. This CDR3 is 14 amino acids long. The V and J ends lost 7 bases and 6 bases respectively, with 16 bases between them. The CDR3 nucleotides are TGTGCCAGCACCGCCGCGGGTTGGAGTCAGCCCCAGCATTTT. Its translation: CASTAAGWSQPQHF.

V is TRBV7-2 and J is TRBJ2-3; D is unclear. Looked up from germline, CDR1 is SGHTA and CDR2 is FQGNSA. V was trimmed by 1 base and J by 2 bases, leaving 13 bases between them. The CDR3 is made up of 16 amino acids. This chain's CDR3 is CASSLVVSRYTDTQYF. For the CDR3, the DNA is TGTGCCAGCAGCTTAGTCGTTAGCAGATACACAGATACGCAGTATTTT.

The V call is TRBV5-1, the J call TRBJ2-7; D tentatively reads TRBD1 or TRBD2 (5 bases each). CDR1 is SGHRS and CDR2 is YFSETQ in the germline V gene. CDR3 length: 14 amino acids. V was clipped by 7 bases and J by 7 bases, with 21 bases between them. CDR3 coding DNA: TGCGCCAGCTCCTCTGGGACCGCGAAGTCAGAGCAGTACTTC. As protein: CASSSGTAKSEQYF.

The rearrangement uses TRBV7-8 and TRBJ2-2, with TRBD2 matching over 12 bases. The CDR3 consists of 17 residues. The V segment lost 5 bases and the J segment 0 bases; nucleotides outside the gene matches: 4. CDR1 and CDR2 (germline): SGHVS, FQNEAQ. The CDR3 is CASSKTSGRSNTGELFF. The CDR3 DNA is TGTGCCAGCAGCAAGACTAGCGGGAGATCGAACACCGGGGAGCTGTTTTTT.

The J gene is TRBJ2-2, the V gene TRBV11-3, with a weak D call TRBD2 (5 bases). The V gene's germline CDR1 is SGHNT and CDR2 YENEEA. This CDR3 spans 14 amino acids. The ends were cut back, 7 bases at V and 6 bases at J, with 15 bases in the middle. Here the CDR3 DNA reads TGTGCCAGCACGAGCGGTCTTTCGCCCGGGGAGCTGTTTTTT. Translated: CASTSGLSPGELFF.

The J gene is TRBJ1-2, the V gene TRBV6-1; tentatively, D is TRBD1 (5 bases). CDR3 length equals 15 residues. Germline V gene sequence: CDR1 MNHNS, CDR2 SASEGT. Between the trimmed V and J ends, which lost 5 bases and 0 bases, there was a span of 13 bases. This CDR3 reads CASSLEGLSNYGYTF. CDR3 nucleotide sequence: TGTGCCAGCAGTCTAGAGGGACTCTCTAACTATGGCTACACCTTC.